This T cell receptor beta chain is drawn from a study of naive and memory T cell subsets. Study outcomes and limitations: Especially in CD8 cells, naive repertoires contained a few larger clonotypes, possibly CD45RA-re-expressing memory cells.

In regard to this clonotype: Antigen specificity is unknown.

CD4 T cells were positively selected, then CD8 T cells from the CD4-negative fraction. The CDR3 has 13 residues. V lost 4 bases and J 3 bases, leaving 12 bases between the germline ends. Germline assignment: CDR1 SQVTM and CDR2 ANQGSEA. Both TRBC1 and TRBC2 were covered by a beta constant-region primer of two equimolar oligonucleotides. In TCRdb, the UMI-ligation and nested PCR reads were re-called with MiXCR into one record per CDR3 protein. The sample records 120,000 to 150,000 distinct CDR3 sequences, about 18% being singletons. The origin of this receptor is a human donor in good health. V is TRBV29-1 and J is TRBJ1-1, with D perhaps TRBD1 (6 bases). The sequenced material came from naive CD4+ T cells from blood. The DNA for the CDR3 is TGCAGCGTTGTAGGGGGTGGGCACACTGAAGCTTTCTTT. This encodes CSVVGGGHTEAFF.